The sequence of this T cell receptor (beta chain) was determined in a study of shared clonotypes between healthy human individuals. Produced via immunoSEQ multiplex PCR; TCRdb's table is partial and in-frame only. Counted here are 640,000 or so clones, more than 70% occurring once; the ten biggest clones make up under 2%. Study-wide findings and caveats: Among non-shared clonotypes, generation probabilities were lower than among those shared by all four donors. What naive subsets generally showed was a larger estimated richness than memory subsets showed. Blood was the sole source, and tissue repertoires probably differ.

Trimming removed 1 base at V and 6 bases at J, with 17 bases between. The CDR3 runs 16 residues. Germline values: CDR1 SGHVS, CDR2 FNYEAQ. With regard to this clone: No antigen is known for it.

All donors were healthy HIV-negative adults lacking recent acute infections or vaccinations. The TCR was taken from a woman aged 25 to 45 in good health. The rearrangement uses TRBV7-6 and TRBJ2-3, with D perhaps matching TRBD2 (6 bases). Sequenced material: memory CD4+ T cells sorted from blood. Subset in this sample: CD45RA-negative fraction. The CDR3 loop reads CASSLGALARSDTQYF. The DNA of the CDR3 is TGTGCCAGCAGCTTAGGCGCACTAGCAAGGAGCGATACGCAGTATTTT.